This record concerns one T cell receptor beta chain sequence. The specificity of this receptor is unknown. No base qualities exist here, and no much larger clone lies one base off it. The library was produced with the immunoSEQ multiplex PCR assay. Not all clones reach the TCRdb copy of this immuneACCESS table, which keeps in-frame sequences only. Checked studies attribute under half of the gap to unresolved V genes and leave the rest unexplained. Across this sample there are over 100,000 clones, with about 90% seen only once. 2% to 2.5% of the sample lies in the top ten. The sample comes from a study of control samples from healthy donors and cancer patients (dated by TCRdb to 2018 to 2020). The sequencing sample was made of blood. This receptor was taken from a woman between 45 and 65 years old in good health.

The DNA is as follows: TGTGCCAGCAGCTTTGAACAAGCAGGGGAAGAGACCCAGTACTTC. Translation gives CASSFEQAGEETQYF. The chain is encoded by TRBV7-9 joined to TRBJ2-5; perhaps TRBD1 is the D gene, with 6 bases matching. The CDR3 starts with the cysteine, ends with the phenylalanine, and has 15 residues. Of the read, only the CDR3 DNA is kept; its 45 bases are in frame from base 1. The germline V gene (reference sequence) supplies CDR1 SEHNR and CDR2 FQNEAQ. Cut back by 3 bases and 3 bases, the V and J ends lie 14 bases apart.